Below, 13 T cell receptor beta chains from the same sample are listed, as sequenced in a study of blood T cell repertoires in COVID-19. Clones were read by immunoSEQ multiplex PCR, and TCRdb kept only the in-frame ones, dropping some. The sample consists of 180,000 or so clones, about 89% of them appearing once. The material sequenced was peripheral blood. All receptors come from a middle-aged man with active or convalescent COVID-19.

CDR3 protein: CASSPRQGGSTNEKLFF. In nucleotides, the CDR3 is TGTGCCAGCAGCCCCCGACAGGGAGGTTCAACTAATGAAAAACTGTTTTTT. The chain has TRBV4-2 and TRBJ1-4; the match to TRBD1 covers 7 bases. The ends lost 4 bases at V and 0 bases at J; junction bases unmatched: 8. The CDR3 extends over 17 amino acids. Germline CDR1 reads LGHNA; CDR2 reads YNFKEQ.

V gene TRBV6-5 combines with J gene TRBJ1-2; 8 bases are shared with TRBD1. With V trimmed by 6 bases and J by 6 bases, 6 bases remained unmatched. The CDR3 extends over 13 amino acids. CDR1 is MNHEY, CDR2 SVGAGI, per germline. CDR3: CASRPGGGDGYTF. CDR3 DNA: TGTGCCAGCAGGCCAGGGGGCGGGGATGGCTACACCTTC.

The chain employs TRBV7-8 and TRBJ1-1; 7 nucleotides agree with TRBD1. Losses at the gene ends were 7 bases for V and 1 base for J; bases not matched to a gene: 9. CDR1 and CDR2 from the germline V gene are SGHVS and FQNEAQ. The CDR3 is made up of 15 amino acids. Here the CDR3 DNA reads TGTGCCAGCACCGTAAAGGGGGCACAGAACACTGAAGCTTTCTTT. The encoded protein is CASTVKGAQNTEAFF.

The rearrangement links TRBV3-1 (or the pseudogene TRBV3-2) to TRBJ2-7; the D gene is possibly TRBD2 (6 bases). The CDR3 is 11 amino acids. Germline loops: CDR1 LGHDT, CDR2 YNNKEL (reference sequence). The ends were cut back, 3 bases at V and 6 bases at J, with 6 bases in the middle. The CDR3 coding sequence is TGTGCCAGCAGCCAGGGAGGCGAGCAGTACTTC. Translation gives CASSQGGEQYF.

This chain links TRBV11-2 with TRBJ2-3; 11 bases map to TRBD2. The trim removed 1 base at V and 3 bases at J, leaving 6 bases unmatched. The CDR3 consists of 17 residues. CDR1 SGHAT and CDR2 FQNNGV come from the germline V gene. The CDR3 DNA sequence: TGTGCCAGCAGCTTAGTTTCTAGCGGGGGGTTGACAGATACGCAGTATTTT. Encoded protein: CASSLVSSGGLTDTQYF.

The J gene is TRBJ1-5, the V gene TRBV30; 7 nucleotides line up with TRBD1. The length of the CDR3 is 15 residues. The trim removed 3 bases at V and 3 bases at J, leaving 8 bases unmatched. Looked up from germline, CDR1 is GTSNPN and CDR2 is SVGIG (reference sequence). Here the CDR3 reads CAWRQGVGDNQPQHF. The CDR3 DNA reads TGTGCCTGGAGGCAGGGGGTGGGTGACAATCAGCCCCAGCATTTT.

The chain combines TRBV7-9 with TRBJ1-1; TRBD1 matches at 7 bases. V trimming: 5 bases; J trimming: 4 bases; junction bases outside the gene matches: 10. Germline-derived CDR1 and CDR2 are SEHNR and FQNEAQ (reference sequence). The CDR3 covers 15 residues. CDR3 in DNA: TGTGCCAGCAGCATTGACAGGGTCAGGGGCACTGAAGCTTTCTTT. Translating it yields CASSIDRVRGTEAFF.

The chain has TRBV2 and TRBJ1-2; D is perhaps TRBD1 (6 bases). V gave up 8 bases and J gave up 8 bases, with 18 bases separating them. Germline CDR1 reads SNHLY; CDR2 reads FYNNEI. CDR3 size: 13 residues. CDR3 amino acids: CASGGMGHLGYTF. Written as DNA, the CDR3 is TGTGCCAGCGGAGGTATGGGACATTTGGGCTACACCTTC. The variable domain in full, with the rest retrieved from reference TRBV2 and TRBJ1-2, is EPEVTQTPSHQVTQMGQEVILRCVPISNHLYFYWYRQILGQKVEFLVSFYNNEISEKSEIFDDQFSVERPDGSNFTLKIRSTKLEDSAMYFCASGGMGHLGYTFGSGTRLTVV.

The chain joins TRBV6-2 or TRBV6-3 to TRBJ2-2; TRBD1 aligns across 8 bases. Germline values: CDR1 MNHEY, CDR2 SVGEGT. V was clipped by 6 bases and J by 3 bases; unmatched bases: 9. The CDR3 has 16 amino acids. CDR3 loop: CASSPSTGGDTGELFF. The CDR3 DNA follows: TGTGCCAGCAGCCCTTCCACAGGGGGTGACACCGGGGAGCTGTTTTTT.

The J gene is TRBJ1-1, the V gene TRBV27, with D possibly matching TRBD1 (5 bases). Germline lookup yields CDR1 MNHEY and CDR2 SMNVEV (reference sequence). The CDR3 covers 13 residues. V was cut by 3 bases and J by 6 bases, with 11 bases left in between. In DNA form, the CDR3 reads TGTGCCAGCAGTTTTGGGACTCGGGCTGAAGCTTTCTTT. It yields the protein CASSFGTRAEAFF.

CDR3 region: CASSLGVGYTF. The CDR3 DNA is TGTGCCAGCAGCCTAGGGGTTGGCTACACCTTC. This rearrangement joins TRBV5-4 to TRBJ1-2, with a weak D call TRBD1 (5 bases). Per germline, CDR1 SGHNT and CDR2 YYREEE (reference sequence). The CDR3 contains 11 residues. Between the trimmed V and J ends, which lost 4 bases and 7 bases, there was a span of 8 bases.

J is TRBJ2-3 and V is TRBV7-2; maybe TRBD2 (6 bases). The V gene's germline CDR1 is SGHTA and CDR2 FQGNSA. The CDR3 spans 16 residues. V was cut by 0 bases and J by 3 bases, with 13 bases left in between. For the CDR3, the DNA is TGTGCCAGCAGCTTAGCGGCCAGCGGGCTTACAGATACGCAGTATTTT. Amino acids: CASSLAASGLTDTQYF.

The chain links TRBV9 to TRBJ2-5, with 9 positions matching TRBD2. The trim removed 0 bases at V and 11 bases at J, leaving 8 bases unmatched. This CDR3 is built from 14 residues. Germline CDR1 SGDLS, CDR2 YYNGEE. The DNA for the CDR3 is TGTGCCAGCAGCGTAGCTGCGGCGGGGGGGCCTCAGTACTTC. Translated, it gives CASSVAAAGGPQYF.